This TCR beta chain was recorded in a study of shared clonotypes between healthy human individuals. The CDR3 has 18 amino acids. Germline CDR1 is KGHSH and CDR2 is LQKENI. V was cut by 2 bases and J by 4 bases, with 22 bases left in between. Sequencing was performed with immunoSEQ multiplex PCR; in TCRdb, only in-frame clones are kept and a portion is missing. This sample has roughly 2,300,000 clones, with roughly 90% found just once. This sequence originates from a man younger than 30 in good health. Some clones in this sample may be carry-over from other donors' samples. The rearrangement links TRBV18 to TRBJ2-3; D remains unclear. The sequenced sample consisted of naive CD4+ T cells from PBMCs. Subset here: CD45RA+ positively selected. The CDR3 here is CASSPRQFHGPDADTQYF. CDR3 DNA: TGTGCCAGCTCACCAAGGCAGTTCCATGGGCCCGACGCAGATACGCAGTATTTT.